This TCR beta chain emerged from a study of T-cell reconstitution after alpha-beta-depleted transplantation in children. Preparation of the TCRbeta library involved a method that used unique molecular identifiers. TCRdb re-called the PCR reads with MiXCR, one entry per CDR3 protein. The sample holds around 500,000 distinct CDR3 sequences, around 13% seen once. The V end was cut by 2 bases, the J end by 8 bases, with 15 bases between. Germline values: CDR1 SGHVS, CDR2 FQNEAQ. This CDR3 is built from 14 residues. The sample holds one count of this clonotype. The sequence came from a human donor who donated a stem cell graft to a child with combined immunodeficiency. V is TRBV7-8 and J is TRBJ1-1, with TRBD1 as a possible D gene (6 bases). The sample here was PBMCs from the stem cell graft donor, taken from the stem cell graft. The CDR3 bases are TGTGCCAGCAGCTTACGAAGGGCCGGGACAGAAGCTTTCTTT. This codes for CASSLRRAGTEAFF.